This TCR beta chain was observed in a study of blood T cell repertoires in COVID-19. Generated by immunoSEQ multiplex PCR, the TCRdb table keeps only in-frame clones and is missing some. The repertoire holds 150,000 to 200,000 clones, with almost 85% as singletons. CDR3 length: 14 residues. Germline trimming cut 0 bases from V and 8 bases from J; bases unmatched to any gene: 3. Germline loops: CDR1 KGHSH, CDR2 LQKENI. This clonotype originated in a man in his forties or fifties who had recovered from COVID-19. Sequencing input: PBMCs or T cells enriched from blood (not recorded which). The rearrangement links TRBV18 to TRBJ1-3, with 8 bases aligning to TRBD1. The CDR3: CASSPPGQAHTIYF. The CDR3 coding sequence is TGTGCCAGCTCACCACCGGGACAGGCGCACACCATATATTTT.